These T cell receptor beta chains were read from a single sample in a study of blood T cells in healthy people across ages. TCRdb reanalysed the 5' RACE reads using MiXCR and keeps one entry per CDR3 protein. The sample has 1.5 million to 2 million distinct CDR3 sequences, roughly 27% seen once. The sequencing input was blood. The receptors were gathered from a woman younger than 45 in good health. The CDR3 runs from the conserved cysteine through the conserved F or W. Each record gives: J gene, clone size, D gene, V gene, CDR3 protein, CDR3 DNA. A D gene is named only where the DNA matches it firmly. Part of the rows lack a size; the others show once, few, many or a class for expanded clones.

>TRBJ2-7|NA|NA|TRBV18
CASSPRATGNYEQYF
TGTGCCAGCTCACCGCGGGCTACGGGGAACTACGAGCAGTACTTC
>TRBJ2-5|NA|NA|TRBV27
CASGSRAGGSQETQYF
TGTGCCAGCGGATCTAGGGCAGGGGGGAGCCAAGAGACCCAGTACTTC
>TRBJ1-1|few|NA|TRBV19
CASSSEAFF
TGTGCCAGTAGCTCTGAAGCTTTCTTT
>TRBJ1-2|NA|NA|TRBV12-3/TRBV12-4
CASSGYAGGYTF
TGTGCCAGCAGTGGCTACGCGGGAGGCTACACCTTC
>TRBJ1-2|many|TRBD1|TRBV18
CASSPRGQGDGYTF
TGTGCCAGCAGTCCCCGAGGACAGGGTGATGGCTACACCTTC
>TRBJ1-1|many|NA|TRBV28
CASTPSGTEAFF
TGTGCCAGCACTCCTTCGGGGACTGAAGCTTTCTTT
>TRBJ1-1|NA|TRBD1|TRBV5-1
CASSLDRGPKAFF
TGCGCCAGCAGCCTCGACAGGGGCCCGAAGGCTTTCTTT
>TRBJ2-6|many|NA|TRBV4-3
CASSPGTPFSGANVLTF
TGCGCCAGCAGCCCTGGGACACCTTTCTCTGGGGCCAACGTCCTGACTTTC
>TRBJ1-2|few|NA|TRBV7-2
CASSLGADLYGYTF
TGTGCCAGCAGCTTAGGGGCAGACCTCTATGGCTACACCTTC
>TRBJ1-5|NA|NA|TRBV12-3/TRBV12-4
CASSLQGMIQPQHF
TGTGCCAGCAGCCTACAGGGTATGATTCAGCCCCAGCATTTT
>TRBJ1-6|many|TRBD1|TRBV12-3/TRBV12-4
CASRVRDSNSPLHF
TGTGCCAGCAGGGTCCGGGACAGTAATTCACCCCTCCACTTT
>TRBJ1-4|NA|NA|TRBV7-2
CASSWIAGYEKLFF
TGTGCCAGCAGCTGGATTGCAGGGTATGAAAAACTGTTTTTT
>TRBJ2-1|NA|TRBD2|TRBV29-1
CSAQEGLAGVVNEQFF
TGCAGCGCCCAGGAGGGACTAGCGGGGGTTGTCAATGAGCAGTTCTTC
>TRBJ2-3|NA|NA|TRBV20-1
CSARDRGGVRDAQYF
TGCAGTGCTAGAGATAGGGGCGGGGTGAGGGATGCGCAGTATTTT
>TRBJ2-1|NA|NA|TRBV5-1
CASSYRGGSETQFF
TGCGCCAGCAGCTACAGGGGGGGATCGGAGACCCAGTTCTTC
>TRBJ2-5|NA|TRBD2|TRBV12-3/TRBV12-4
CASIPATSGGGETQYF
TGTGCCAGCATTCCCGCGACTAGCGGGGGTGGAGAGACCCAGTACTTC
>TRBJ2-7|once|TRBD1|TRBV7-2
CAGRGPNYEQYF
TGTGCCGGCAGGGGGCCCAACTACGAGCAGTACTTC
>TRBJ2-5|few|NA|TRBV20-1
CSAKEELWGAGETQYF
TGCAGTGCTAAGGAAGAACTTTGGGGGGCAGGGGAGACCCAGTACTTC
>TRBJ2-1|NA|TRBD2|TRBV15
CATSRSASGSLYEQFF
TGTGCCACCAGCAGATCTGCTAGCGGGAGTCTCTATGAGCAGTTCTTC
>TRBJ1-5|NA|NA|TRBV10-3
CAISVAAGVGNQPQHF
TGTGCCATCAGTGTGGCGGCAGGGGTTGGCAATCAGCCCCAGCATTTT
>TRBJ2-7|NA|NA|TRBV18
CASSPPLKEQYF
TGTGCCAGCTCACCACCGCTCAAAGAGCAGTACTTC
>TRBJ2-2|few|NA|TRBV6-5
CASTPGFGELFF
TGTGCCAGCACCCCCGGCTTCGGGGAGCTGTTTTTT
>TRBJ1-4|NA|NA|TRBV2
CASSRGVYEKLFF
TGTGCCAGCAGTCGGGGCGTGTATGAAAAACTGTTTTTT
>TRBJ1-5|few|TRBD1|TRBV7-2
CASAHTGTGLQPQHF
TGTGCCAGCGCCCACACGGGGACAGGGCTCCAGCCCCAGCATTTT
>TRBJ2-3|few|NA|TRBV11-2
CASSLVMSDMTDTQYF
TGTGCCAGCAGCTTAGTGATGTCGGATATGACAGATACGCAGTATTTT
>TRBJ2-1|NA|TRBD1|TRBV2
CASSDQGAVYNEQFF
TGTGCCAGCAGTGACCAGGGGGCTGTCTACAATGAGCAGTTCTTC
>TRBJ2-1|NA|TRBD2|TRBV5-1
CASSLGLAAHEQFF
TGCGCCAGCAGCTTGGGACTAGCGGCCCATGAGCAGTTCTTC
>TRBJ2-1|many|TRBD2|TRBV12-3/TRBV12-4
CASSPGGLSYNEQFF
TGTGCCAGCAGTCCGGGAGGGCTGTCCTACAATGAGCAGTTCTTC
>TRBJ2-1|NA|TRBD1|TRBV5-1
CASTTGTGSREQFF
TGCGCCAGCACCACCGGGACAGGGAGCCGAGAGCAGTTCTTC
>TRBJ1-3|NA|NA|TRBV10-3
CAISEGRDTIYF
TGTGCCATCAGTGAAGGGCGGGACACCATATATTTT
>TRBJ2-1|NA|TRBD2|TRBV24-1
CATSDQSGTSGRSTYNEQFF
TGTGCCACCAGTGACCAATCCGGGACTAGCGGGAGGAGCACCTACAATGAGCAGTTCTTC
>TRBJ1-4|NA|TRBD1|TRBV2
CASTGQVATNEKLFF
TGTGCCAGCACCGGACAGGTCGCAACTAATGAAAAACTGTTTTTT
>TRBJ2-7|NA|NA|TRBV21-1
CASSKDWGPRTDSYEQYF
TGTGCCAGCAGCAAAGATTGGGGCCCCCGGACGGACTCCTACGAGCAGTACTTC
>TRBJ2-2|NA|TRBD2|TRBV6-2/TRBV6-3
CASNPGLAGIGELFF
TGTGCCAGCAACCCGGGACTAGCGGGTATCGGGGAGCTGTTTTTT
>TRBJ2-5|NA|TRBD2|TRBV6-6
CASSYSSPGGGGETQYF
TGTGCCAGCAGTTACTCATCCCCCGGGGGGGGCGGGGAGACCCAGTACTTC
>TRBJ1-2|few|TRBD1|TRBV2
CASSRDRGPSAGYTF
TGTGCCAGCAGTAGGGACAGGGGTCCTTCGGCTGGCTACACCTTC